This paragraph reports one TCR beta chain. The antigen is undetermined. Per the germline V gene, CDR1 is SQVTM and CDR2 is ANQGSEA. This CDR3 comprises 14 residues. The ends were cut back, 7 bases at V and 4 bases at J, with 18 bases in the middle. The data were taken from a study of post-analysis software for immune sequencing data. Study at large: Courses of disease covered relapsing-remitting, secondary progressive and progressive-relapsing multiple sclerosis. Findings of the study overall: Strong co-clustering by F measure linked samples that shared a preparation batch. TRBV5-6, TRBV5-1 and TRBV20-1 belonged to a set of roughly 5 TRBV segments that were more frequent in patients than controls. The normalized Chao1 diversity of multiple sclerosis patients was significantly lower than that of controls.

Unique-molecular-identifier-tagged TCR beta cDNA libraries were used. TCRdb fed the PCR reads into MiXCR, producing one record per CDR3 protein. There are hundreds of thousands of distinct CDR3 sequences in the sample; 30% occur only once, and 0.5% to 0.6% lies in the top ten. The genes are TRBV29-1 and TRBJ2-3; D is possibly TRBD1 (6 bases). Input material: blood. The receptor was derived from a girl under 18 with multiple sclerosis. The CDR3 bases are TGCAGCGAGGTCCAGGGTCAGGGGCCAGATACGCAGTATTTT. This gives the protein CSEVQGQGPDTQYF.